This T cell receptor beta chain was sequenced during a study of CD8+ T cells in alopecia areata (dated by TCRdb to between 2018 and 2020). About the full investigation: The treated patients, all with moderate-to-severe alopecia areata, were enrolled in an open-label pilot trial of oral tofacitinib given at 5 to 10 mg twice daily. Tofacitinib was administered for 6 to 18 months, and 6 months of follow-up off drug were then conducted to assess delayed response and recurrence. In treated patients, disease severity was measured using the SALT score, which gives the percentage of scalp surface area affected. The study used high-throughput TCRbeta sequencing to examine T cell clonal expansion in alopecia areata, in both the C3H/HeJ mouse model and human patients. On the human side, TCRbeta sequencing was run on scalp tissue and on sorted CD4+ and CD8+ peripheral blood T cells from healthy controls and from alopecia areata patients with either patchy or totalis/universalis disease. Biopsies were taken from tofacitinib-treated patients at baseline and again at 4 and 24 weeks into treatment, and several of those patients also had a later scalp biopsy. Scalp clonality was compared among normal scalp (n=4), patchy alopecia areata scalp (n=8), and alopecia totalis/universalis scalp (n=8). RNA came from the PAXgene miRNA kit for fixed scalp, the miRNeasy kit for PBMCs, and the RNeasy kit for mouse skin. immunoSEQ multiplex PCR using 35 Vbeta forward primers and 13 Jbeta reverse primers was used to amplify TCRbeta CDR3 regions.

On this clone itself: The clone's antigen remains unknown. No much larger clone is present one base from it, and per-base qualities are unavailable.

Receptor amplification or capture employed the immunoSEQ multiplex PCR assay. RNA was extracted from all samples and reverse transcribed into cDNA, which served as template for TCR sequencing. SuperScript III was used for first-strand cDNA synthesis, primed with a 2:1 mix of oligo-dT and random hexamers. A synthetic immune receptor repertoire was used to assess amplification bias, and residual bias was removed computationally. From the authors' description of their analysis: After raw reads were preprocessed to remove errors, the CDR3 was defined following IMGT conventions as running from the conserved cysteine to phenylalanine. To get clonality, Shannon entropy was normalized by log2 of the number of productive unique TCRs and the result was subtracted from 1. Scalp TCRbeta sequences were cross-referenced with sorted blood CD4 and CD8 repertoires so that the CD4 or CD8 identity of scalp clones could be inferred. Here the immuneACCESS table is served through TCRdb, limited to in-frame sequences with V and J called. Missing clones are a known gap in these copies; in checked studies unresolved V genes cover under half, and the rest lacks a known reason. Clone size and the V and J calls come from that table; the DNA yielded D and trimming. The sample table holds 180,000 or so clones, of which about 47% were seen once. Of the sample, around 9.1% is held by the ten largest clones.

Study-wide findings and limitations: TCR sequences shared between patients were less clear than in mice, possibly partly because of HLA diversity in the patient population. Tofacitinib significantly lowered scalp clonality and the number of expanded CD8+ clones among the top 100 scalp clones. During tofacitinib treatment, many expanded lesional clones remained in scalp and blood, and this persistence may partly explain relapse after treatment is stopped. Compared with normal scalp, lesional scalp, particularly in alopecia totalis/universalis, had higher clonality and more expanded CD8+ clones, which suggests antigenic drive. Because the treated cohort was small and included a single nonresponder, larger studies are needed to assess links between baseline CD8+ expansion and response. Unlike mouse skin, where gammadelta T cells dominate, normal human skin contains resident alphabeta T cells that get sequenced too, which complicates analysis of the scalp TCR repertoire.

The treatment or condition label, as the study defines it: oral pan-JAK inhibitor, 5-10 mg twice daily. From alopecia areata patients, peripheral blood was collected along with lesional scalp punch biopsies. PBMCs were separated by density centrifugation and stained for CD3, CD4 and CD8, after which CD4+ and CD8+ T cells were sorted on a FACSAria. Taken from cysteine to phenylalanine, the CDR3 has 16 residues. The read is trimmed to its CDR3 DNA, 48 bases read in frame from base 1. From the germline V gene, CDR1 is MGHRA and CDR2 is YSYEKL. Germline trimming amounts to 2 bases on V and 8 bases on J, with 10 as the count of junction bases outside the gene matches.

The input for sequencing was CD8+ T cells sorted from blood, taken at week 52, from a patient treated with tofacitinib. This sequence was found in a human donor with alopecia areata. The chain couples TRBV4-1 to TRBJ2-1; 9 nucleotides in the junction match TRBD1. The CDR3 region reads CASSQFRTGAGDEQFF. The DNA reads TGCGCCAGCAGCCAATTTAGGACAGGGGCCGGGGATGAGCAGTTCTTC.